This T cell receptor (beta chain) was identified in a study of PD-1 blockade in classical Hodgkin lymphoma. Using immunoSEQ multiplex PCR, the repertoire was profiled, and TCRdb retains in-frame clones only, with some absent. The sample consists of approximately 61,000 clones, over 75% of them appearing once. Germline V gene sequence: CDR1 SGDLS, CDR2 YYNGEE. With 4 bases removed from V and 4 bases from J, the gap between germline ends came to 17 bases. The CDR3 totals 15 residues. Overall study results and limits: When set against healthy donors, newly diagnosed patients were reported to show lower baseline TCR diversity. Baseline diversity was lower in partial responders and progressors than complete responders.

Patients all relapsed after autologous stem cell transplantation, and there was variation in brentuximab vedotin exposure. For this clone: What it recognizes is unknown.

The chain combines TRBV9 with TRBJ1-2; D ambiguous. This TCR was sampled from a human donor with classical Hodgkin lymphoma. The source material was peripheral blood mononuclear cells (PBMCs), sampled at baseline. DNA for the CDR3: TGTGCCAGCAGCCCTAGCTCGAAAGCCGCCTATGGCTACACCTTC. It encodes CASSPSSKAAYGYTF.